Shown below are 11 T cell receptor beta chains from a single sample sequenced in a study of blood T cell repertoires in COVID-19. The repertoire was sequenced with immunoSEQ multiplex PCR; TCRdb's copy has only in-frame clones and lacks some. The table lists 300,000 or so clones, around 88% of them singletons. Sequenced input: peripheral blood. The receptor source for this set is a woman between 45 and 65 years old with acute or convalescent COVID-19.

CDR3 nucleotides: TGTGCCAGTAGTATAGCGGGGGACGAGCAGTACTTC. Translating it yields CASSIAGDEQYF. The gene calls are TRBV19 and TRBJ2-7; D possibly corresponds to TRBD2 (6 bases). V gave up 1 base and J gave up 5 bases, with 6 bases separating them. Germline V gene sequence: CDR1 LNHDA, CDR2 SQIVND (reference sequence). CDR3 length equals 12 residues.

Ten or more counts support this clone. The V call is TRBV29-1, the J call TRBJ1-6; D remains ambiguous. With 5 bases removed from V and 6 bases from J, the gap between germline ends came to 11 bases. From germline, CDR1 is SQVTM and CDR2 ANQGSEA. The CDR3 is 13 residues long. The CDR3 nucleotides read TGCAGCGTTTCGGGAGGGAGTAATTCACCCCTCCACTTT. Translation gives CSVSGGSNSPLHF.

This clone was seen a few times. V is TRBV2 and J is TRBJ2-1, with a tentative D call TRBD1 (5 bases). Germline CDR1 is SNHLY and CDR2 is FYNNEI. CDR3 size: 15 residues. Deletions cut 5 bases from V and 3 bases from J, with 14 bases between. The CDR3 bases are TGTGCCAGCAGTCCATGGGGTGACAGCTACAATGAGCAGTTCTTC. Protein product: CASSPWGDSYNEQFF.

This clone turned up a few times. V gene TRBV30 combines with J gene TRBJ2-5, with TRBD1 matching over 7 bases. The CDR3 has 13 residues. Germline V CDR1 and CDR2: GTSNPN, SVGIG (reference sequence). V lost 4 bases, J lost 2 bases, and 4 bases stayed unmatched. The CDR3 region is CAWNVRGQETQYF. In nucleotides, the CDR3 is TGTGCCTGGAACGTCAGGGGGCAAGAGACCCAGTACTTC.

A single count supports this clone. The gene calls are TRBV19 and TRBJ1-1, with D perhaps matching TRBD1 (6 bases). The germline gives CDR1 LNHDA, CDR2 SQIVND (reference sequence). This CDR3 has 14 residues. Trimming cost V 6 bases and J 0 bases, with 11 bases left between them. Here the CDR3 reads CASRSGTMNTEAFF. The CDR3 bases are TGTGCCAGTAGGTCGGGGACAATGAACACTGAAGCTTTCTTT.

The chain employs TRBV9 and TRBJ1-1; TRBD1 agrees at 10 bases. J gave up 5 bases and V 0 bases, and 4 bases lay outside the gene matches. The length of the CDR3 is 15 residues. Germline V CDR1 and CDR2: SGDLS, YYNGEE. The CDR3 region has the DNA TGTGCCAGCAGCGTAGAGGGGGACAGGGGTACTGAAGCTTTCTTT. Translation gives CASSVEGDRGTEAFF.

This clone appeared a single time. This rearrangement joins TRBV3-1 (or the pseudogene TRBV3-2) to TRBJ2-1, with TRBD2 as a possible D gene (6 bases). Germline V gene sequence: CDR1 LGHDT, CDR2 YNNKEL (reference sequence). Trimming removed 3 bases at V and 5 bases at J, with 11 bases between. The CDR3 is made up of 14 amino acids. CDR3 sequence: CASSQYRGNNEQFF. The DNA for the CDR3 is TGTGCCAGCAGCCAGTACCGGGGGAACAATGAGCAGTTCTTC.

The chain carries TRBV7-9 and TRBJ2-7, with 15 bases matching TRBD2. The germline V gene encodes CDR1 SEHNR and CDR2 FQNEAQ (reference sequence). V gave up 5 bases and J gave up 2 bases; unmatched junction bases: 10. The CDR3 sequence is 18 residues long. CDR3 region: CASSPRGGLAGGTYEQYF. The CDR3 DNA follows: TGTGCCAGCAGCCCGAGAGGGGGACTAGCGGGAGGTACCTACGAGCAGTACTTC.

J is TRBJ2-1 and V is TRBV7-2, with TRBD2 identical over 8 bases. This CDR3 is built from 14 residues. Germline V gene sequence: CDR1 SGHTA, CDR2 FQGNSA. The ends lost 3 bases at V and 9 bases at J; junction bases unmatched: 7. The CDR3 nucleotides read TGTGCCAGCAGCTTTGCCGGGGGGGCGCTTGAGCAGTTCTTC. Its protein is CASSFAGGALEQFF.

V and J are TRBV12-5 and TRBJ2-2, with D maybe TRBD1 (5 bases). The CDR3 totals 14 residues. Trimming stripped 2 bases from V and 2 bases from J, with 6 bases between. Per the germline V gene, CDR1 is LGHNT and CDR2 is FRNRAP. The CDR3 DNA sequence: TGTGCTAGTGGTTTGTGGACAAACACCGGGGAGCTGTTTTTT. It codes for CASGLWTNTGELFF.

As DNA, the CDR3 is TGCGCCAGCAGCTTGGCCCCGGGGGGGGGCACAGATACGCAGTATTTT. Its protein product is CASSLAPGGGTDTQYF. V is TRBV5-1 and J is TRBJ2-3, with 8 bases that match TRBD2. V was pared by 0 bases and J by 1 base, with 4 bases of the junction left unmatched. The CDR3 contains 16 residues. Per the germline V gene, CDR1 is SGHRS and CDR2 is YFSETQ.